This T cell receptor beta chain was identified in a study of shared T cell receptors in the human thymus. Data came from immunoSEQ multiplex PCR; TCRdb stores just in-frame clones and leaves some out. The table lists hundreds of thousands of clones, roughly 74% of them singletons, with less than 0.015% in the top ten. Germline V CDR1 and CDR2: LGHNA, YSLEER. V was pared by 0 bases and J by 6 bases, with 14 bases between. CDR3 size: 15 residues. These sequences were also reported in another study, on human thymus T cells. Turning to that study: Among the donors, all were healthy Finnish infants having corrective surgery for congenital heart defects. It was from resections taken during corrective heart surgery that the thymus tissue came. V and J gene usage appeared biased in thymic and blood repertoires. Thymic repertoires overlap heavily among unrelated individuals, related research has reported.

The receptor's source is a boy younger than two with a congenital heart defect. The rearrangement links TRBV4-3 to TRBJ1-2; perhaps TRBD1 as D (6 bases). Specimen: thymocytes. The CDR3 loop reads CASSQDRGTNHGYTF. Written as DNA, the CDR3 is TGCGCCAGCAGCCAAGATCGTGGGACAAACCATGGCTACACCTTC.